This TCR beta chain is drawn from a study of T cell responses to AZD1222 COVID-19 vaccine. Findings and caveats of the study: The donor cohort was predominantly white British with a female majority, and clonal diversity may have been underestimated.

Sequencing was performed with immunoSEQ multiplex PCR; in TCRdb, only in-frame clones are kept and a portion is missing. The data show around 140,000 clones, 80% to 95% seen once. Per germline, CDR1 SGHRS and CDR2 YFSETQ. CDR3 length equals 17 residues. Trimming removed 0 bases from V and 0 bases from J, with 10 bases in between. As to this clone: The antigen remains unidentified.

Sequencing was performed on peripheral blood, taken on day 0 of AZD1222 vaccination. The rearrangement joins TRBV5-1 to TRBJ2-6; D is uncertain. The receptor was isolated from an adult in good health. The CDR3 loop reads CASSLDVSNSGANVLTF. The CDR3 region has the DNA TGCGCCAGCAGCTTGGATGTCAGCAACTCTGGGGCCAACGTCCTGACTTTC.